This TCR beta chain originates from a study of blood T cell repertoires in COVID-19. Sequencing was performed with immunoSEQ multiplex PCR; in TCRdb, only in-frame clones are kept and a portion is missing. The sample lists fewer than 110,000 clones, more than 70% occurring once. V gave up 0 bases and J gave up 6 bases, with 9 bases separating them. This CDR3 is built from 15 residues. Germline CDR1 and CDR2: SGHTA and FQGNSA. The source of this sequence is a man aged 70 or older with acute or convalescent COVID-19. Sequenced input: peripheral blood. The chain has TRBV7-2 and TRBJ1-6; D perhaps matches TRBD1 (5 bases). The CDR3 reads CASSLAGGTNSPLHF. The CDR3 DNA reads as TGTGCCAGCAGCTTAGCGGGCGGGACTAATTCACCCCTCCACTTT.